Presented here are 21 T cell receptor beta chains from one specimen sequenced in a study of blood T cell repertoires in COVID-19 (TCRdb year 2020). Libraries were prepared through the immunoSEQ multiplex PCR assay. TCRdb stores this immuneACCESS table with in-frame sequences only. Part of the clones is absent; in the studies checked, under half of the shortfall reflects unresolved V genes, and no reason is known for the rest. This sample is represented by a few hundred thousand clones; around nine tenths of them were singletons. The top ten clones comprise 1% of the sample. Sequenced sample: peripheral blood. Receptors were obtained from a man in his fifties or sixties with active or convalescent COVID-19.

The chain joins TRBV3-1 (or the pseudogene TRBV3-2) to TRBJ1-1, with TRBD1 matching 9 bases. The germline CDR1 and CDR2 sequences are LGHDT and YNNKEL (reference sequence). The CDR3 covers 14 residues. The V segment lost 4 bases and the J segment 3 bases; nucleotides outside the gene matches: 3. The DNA of the CDR3 is TGTGCCAGCAGCCCGACAGGGGGGGACACTGAAGCTTTCTTT. Translating gives CASSPTGGDTEAFF.

The V gene is TRBV4-3, the J gene TRBJ1-4; no definite D call. The germline V gene has CDR1 LGHNA and CDR2 YSLEER. This CDR3 comprises 12 residues. V dropped 8 bases and J dropped 2 bases, with 6 bases sitting between them. The CDR3 DNA sequence: TGCGCCAGCTCTAACACTAATGAAAAACTGTTTTTT. Amino acid sequence: CASSNTNEKLFF.

DNA for the CDR3: TGTGCCAGCAGCTTGGGTGGGGAGCAAGCAACTAATGAAAAACTGTTTTTT. As protein: CASSLGGEQATNEKLFF. The chain joins TRBV5-4 to TRBJ1-4; D remains unclear. The CDR3 has 17 residues. The V end was cut by 0 bases, the J end by 0 bases, with 12 bases between. Looked up from germline, CDR1 is SGHNT and CDR2 is YYREEE (reference sequence). Variable domain in full (rest from reference TRBV5-4 and TRBJ1-4): ETGVTQSPTHLIKTRGQQVTLRCSSQSGHNTVSWYQQALGQGPQFIFQYYREEENGRGNFPPRFSGLQFPNYSSELNVNALELDDSALYLCASSLGGEQATNEKLFFGSGTQLSVL.

Comment on this clone: The junction differs from germline at one of its ends, possibly a read error. This sequence joins TRBV28 and TRBJ1-6; TRBD1 agrees at 10 bases. Germline CDR1 MDHEN, CDR2 SYDVKM. CDR3 length: 14 residues. The CDR3 DNA follows: TGTGCCAGCAGTTTCGACAGGGGGCAGAAGGTCCATTTTTTT. Translation: CASSFDRGQKVHFF.

A note on this clone: Other DNA variants within this sample encode the same CDR3. The chain carries TRBV29-1 and TRBJ1-2; 8 bases match TRBD1. In germline, CDR1 is SQVTM, CDR2 ANQGSEA. CDR3 length: 12 residues. J lost 3 bases, V lost 6 bases, and 3 bases had no gene match. The CDR3 reads CSVGQGDYGYTF. In nucleotides, the CDR3 is TGCAGCGTCGGACAGGGCGACTATGGCTACACCTTC. The full variable domain, its missing parts supplied by reference TRBV29-1 and TRBJ1-2, is SAVISQKPSRDICQRGTSLTIQCQVDSQVTMMFWYRQQPGQSLTLIATANQGSEATYESGFVIDKFPISRPNLTFSTLTVSNMSPEDSSIYLCSVGQGDYGYTFGSGTRLTVV.

The chain has TRBV5-1 and TRBJ1-4; a possible D gene is TRBD1 (5 bases). This CDR3 has 14 residues. V lost 0 bases and J lost 3, with 6 bases in between. Germline lookup yields CDR1 SGHRS and CDR2 YFSETQ. CDR3 sequence: CASSLGQPNEKLFF. CDR3 DNA: TGCGCCAGCAGCTTGGGACAGCCTAATGAAAAACTGTTTTTT.

V usage is TRBV2 and J usage is TRBJ2-1, with 8 bases lining up with TRBD2. The CDR3 covers 20 residues. Germline assignment: CDR1 SNHLY and CDR2 FYNNEI. J was trimmed by 4 bases and V by 6 bases; bases with no gene match: 23. CDR3 sequence reads: CASSPFSFFGRSGMYNEQFF. CDR3 nucleotide sequence: TGTGCCAGCAGCCCCTTTTCGTTTTTTGGACGTAGCGGGATGTACAATGAGCAGTTCTTC.

The rearrangement uses TRBV11-1 and TRBJ1-1; D perhaps matches TRBD1 (6 bases). With 3 bases removed from V and 5 bases from J, the gap between germline ends came to 16 bases. The CDR3 spans 15 residues. Germline values: CDR1 SGHAT, CDR2 FQDESV (reference sequence). Here the CDR3 reads CASSFFGAGETEAFF. In DNA, the CDR3 is TGTGCCAGCAGCTTCTTTGGAGCAGGGGAGACTGAAGCTTTCTTT.

The gene calls are TRBV24-1 and TRBJ2-2; 9 bases align to TRBD2. V was clipped by 7 bases and J by 4 bases; unmatched bases: 24. Germline V gives CDR1 KGHDR, CDR2 SFDVKD. CDR3 size: 21 residues. CDR3 DNA: TGTGCCACCAGCCATCGATCAGGGGATAGACTAGCGGAGTTGGTCACCGGGGAGCTGTTTTTT. Its protein product is CATSHRSGDRLAELVTGELFF.

This chain uses TRBV20-1 with TRBJ2-1, with D possibly TRBD2 on 7 matching bases. The V gene's germline CDR1 is DFQATT and CDR2 SNEGSKA (reference sequence). The CDR3 loop spans 16 amino acids. Trimming left V 3 bases short and J 2 bases short, with 17 bases between. The CDR3 coding sequence is TGCAGTGCTAGTGTCGGGGGGCCCCGAGCCTACAATGAGCAGTTCTTC. Translation gives CSASVGGPRAYNEQFF.

V usage is TRBV6-6 and J usage is TRBJ2-1; 13 bases match TRBD2. Germline V CDR1 and CDR2: MNHNY, SVGAGI (reference sequence). Unmatched junction bases numbered 8, after V lost 6 bases and J lost 9 bases. The CDR3 covers 15 residues. CDR3 protein: CASRERTSGSAEQFF. CDR3 coding DNA: TGTGCCAGCAGGGAAAGGACTAGCGGGAGCGCTGAGCAGTTCTTC.

The rearrangement uses TRBV6-5 and TRBJ2-4; a possible D gene is TRBD1 (6 bases). This CDR3 region has 15 residues. The germline gives CDR1 MNHEY, CDR2 SVGAGI. V lost 6 bases to trimming and J lost 8 bases, with 20 bases between them. Written as DNA, the CDR3 is TGTGCCAGCAGCCTCAGCCGAAGAGGGGGAGACATTCAGTACTTC. Amino acid sequence: CASSLSRRGGDIQYF.

Details on this clone: The same CDR3 also results from other DNA sequences found in this sample. The J gene is TRBJ1-1, the V gene TRBV7-9; 7 bases are shared with TRBD1. Germline V gives CDR1 SEHNR, CDR2 FQNEAQ (reference sequence). The CDR3 covers 12 residues. V gave up 1 base and J gave up 8 bases; unmatched junction bases: 1. The CDR3 bases are TGTGCCAGCAGCTTAGAGGACAGGGAAGCTTTCTTT. Encoded protein: CASSLEDREAFF.

The rearrangement uses TRBV5-1 and TRBJ1-3, with 7 bases fitting TRBD1. Germline V gene lookup returns CDR1 SGHRS and CDR2 YFSETQ. Losses at the gene ends were 4 bases for V and 0 bases for J; bases not matched to a gene: 7. This CDR3 contains 16 residues. The CDR3 protein is CASSRGQSTSGNTIYF. The CDR3 nucleotides are TGCGCCAGCAGCCGGGGACAGTCTACCTCTGGAAACACCATATATTTT.

V gene TRBV25-1 combines with J gene TRBJ2-3; the match to TRBD2 covers 7 bases. The CDR3 has 16 amino acids. The germline V gene has CDR1 MGHDK and CDR2 SYGVNS. The J segment lost 2 bases and the V segment lost 3 bases, leaving 8 bases of the junction unmatched. The CDR3 loop reads CASSDLRAGDTDTQYF. The CDR3 bases are TGTGCCAGCAGTGATCTTAGGGCGGGGGACACAGATACGCAGTATTTT.

This rearrangement joins TRBV19 to TRBJ1-1; D call uncertain. Trimming left V 4 bases short and J 1 base short, with 7 bases between. Germline loops: CDR1 LNHDA, CDR2 SQIVND (reference sequence). There are 13 residues in the CDR3. CDR3 protein: CASSKSGNTEAFF. The CDR3 nucleotides read TGTGCCAGTAGTAAGTCAGGGAACACTGAAGCTTTCTTT.

The chain joins TRBV19 to TRBJ1-5; 8 bases map to TRBD1. In germline, CDR1 is LNHDA, CDR2 SQIVND (reference sequence). The CDR3 consists of 17 residues. The ends lost 1 base at V and 3 bases at J; junction bases unmatched: 8. The CDR3, as DNA: TGTGCCAGTAGTATAGGTCCAGGGGGCTCTCCCAATCAGCCCCAGCATTTT. It encodes CASSIGPGGSPNQPQHF.

This chain uses TRBV2 with TRBJ2-3, with 8 bases fitting TRBD1. The CDR3 runs to 17 residues. Germline trimming cut 2 bases from V and 2 bases from J; bases unmatched to any gene: 9. CDR1 and CDR2 from the germline V gene are SNHLY and FYNNEI. CDR3 sequence (DNA): TGTGCCAGCAGTGAAAAGGGACAGGAGATTATCACAGATACGCAGTATTTT. Residues: CASSEKGQEIITDTQYF.

This CDR3 reads CASSPGRGGYNEQFF. CDR3 bases: TGTGCCAGCAGCCCCGGTCGAGGGGGTTACAATGAGCAGTTCTTC. The rearrangement uses TRBV5-4 and TRBJ2-1; a possible D gene is TRBD1 (6 bases). Germline CDR1 SGHNT, CDR2 YYREEE (reference sequence). The CDR3 is 15 residues long. V lost 4 bases and J lost 4, with 15 bases in between.

The chain recombines TRBV7-9 with TRBJ2-5; 15 bases agree with TRBD2. The CDR3 covers 18 residues. Looked up from germline, CDR1 is SEHNR and CDR2 is FQNEAQ (reference sequence). The ends lost 2 bases at V and 2 bases at J; junction bases unmatched: 6. Here the CDR3 DNA reads TGTGCCAGCAGCTTAAGGACTAGCGGGAGGGCCGCTCAAGAGACCCAGTACTTC. Protein product: CASSLRTSGRAAQETQYF.

The J gene is TRBJ1-1, the V gene TRBV12-2. TRBV12-2 is a listed pseudogene. The CDR3 extends over 13 amino acids. The CDR3 reads CASRPTGCPEAFF. For the CDR3, the DNA is TGTGCAAGTCGCCCCACGGGGTGTCCTGAAGCTTTCTTT.